This T cell receptor (beta chain) emerged from a study of cytomegalovirus exposure and HLA in healthy donors. About this clone itself: Its antigen is currently unknown.

General study results and limits: Reports described diagnosis of cytomegalovirus status by the classifier as highly specific and sensitive. In most subjects, TCR beta sequences reportedly gave accurate predictions of HLA-A and HLA-B alleles. Researchers reported that a few CMV-associated chains were confirmed in vitro as CMV antigen-specific.

PCR used 60 Vbeta primers and 13 Jbeta primers. Sequenced by immunoSEQ multiplex PCR; TCRdb stores in-frame clones only, minus some. In the table there are about 120,000 clones, over 75% of which are singletons. Trimming took 8 bases from V and 7 from J, leaving 18 bases between them. CDR1 and CDR2 (germline): MNHEY, SVGAGI. This CDR3 spans 14 amino acids. The receptor's source is a man aged 40-55 years in good health and CMV-seronegative. The chain carries TRBV6-5 and TRBJ2-4; D perhaps matches TRBD1 (7 bases). Sequenced input: PBMCs. The CDR3, as DNA: TGTGCCAGCCGGAGGGGGCAGGAGTCGAACATTCAGTACTTC. Its translation is CASRRGQESNIQYF.